This T cell receptor beta chain was profiled in a study of cytomegalovirus exposure and HLA in healthy donors. Only in-frame clones appear in the TCRdb table, and some are missing; sequencing was by immunoSEQ multiplex PCR. The sample includes 100,000 to 150,000 clones, about 82% of them seen just once. Note on this clone: At one boundary the junction diverges from the germline segment, which might be a read error.

Germline V CDR1 and CDR2: SSHAT, FNYEAQ (reference sequence). The CDR3 is 13 residues long. This chain joins TRBV7-7 and TRBJ2-7; TRBD2 matches 7 bases. The clonotype originates from a man between 18 and 29 years old in good health and CMV-seronegative. Input material: PBMCs. The CDR3 DNA sequence: TGTGCTAGCAGCCCCGGGGGGTTGGCCGAGCAGTACTTC. Translating gives CASSPGGLAEQYF.